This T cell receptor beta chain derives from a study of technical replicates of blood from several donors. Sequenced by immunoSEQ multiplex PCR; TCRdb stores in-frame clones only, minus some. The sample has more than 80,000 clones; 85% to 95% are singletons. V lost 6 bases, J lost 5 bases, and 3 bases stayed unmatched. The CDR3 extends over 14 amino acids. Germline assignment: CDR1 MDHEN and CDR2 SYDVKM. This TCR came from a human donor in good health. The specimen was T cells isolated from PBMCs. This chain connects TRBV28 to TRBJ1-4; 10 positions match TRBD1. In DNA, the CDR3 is TGTGCCAGCAGGGGGACAGGGGAAAATGAAAAACTGTTTTTT. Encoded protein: CASRGTGENEKLFF.